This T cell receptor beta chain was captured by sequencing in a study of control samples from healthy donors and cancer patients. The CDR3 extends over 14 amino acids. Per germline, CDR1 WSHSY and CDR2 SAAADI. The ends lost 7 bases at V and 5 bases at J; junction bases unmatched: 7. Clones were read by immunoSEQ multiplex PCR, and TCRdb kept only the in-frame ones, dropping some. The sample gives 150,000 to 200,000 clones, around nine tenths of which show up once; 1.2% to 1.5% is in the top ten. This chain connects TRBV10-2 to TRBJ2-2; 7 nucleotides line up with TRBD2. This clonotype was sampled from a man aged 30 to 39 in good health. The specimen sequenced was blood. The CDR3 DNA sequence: TGCGCCAGCAAAGGCGGGAGAAGTACCGGGGAGCTGTTTTTT. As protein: CASKGGRSTGELFF.